The 31 T cell receptor beta chains listed next were all sequenced from one sample in a study of spatial heterogeneity in lung cancer. TCRdb re-called the 5' RACE reads through MiXCR, storing one row per CDR3 protein. The data show around 3,000 distinct CDR3 sequences, roughly 10% seen once. Study results and caveats: Expanded intratumoral alpha and beta TCR counts tracked tumor mutation counts.

Time point reported: sample taken at primary tumor resection. What these receptors recognize is not known. The source material was lung tumor tissue, sampled at surgery. The receptors shown here come from a female donor with early-stage non-small cell lung cancer.

This clonotype is labeled medium-sized. The chain uses TRBV11-2 and TRBJ2-1; 8 bases are shared with TRBD2. CDR1 is SGHAT, CDR2 FQNNGV, per germline. The CDR3 loop spans 15 amino acids. After removal of 5 bases from V and 8 bases from J, the junction contained 11 bases not matched to a gene. The CDR3 spells CASSKDGLAPDEQFF. CDR3 nucleotide sequence: TGTGCCAGCAGCAAAGACGGACTAGCTCCCGATGAGCAGTTCTTC.

The rearrangement uses TRBV12-3 or TRBV12-4 and TRBJ2-5, with 12 positions matching TRBD1. The CDR3 is 17 residues long. V was clipped by 5 bases and J by 5 bases; unmatched bases: 12. CDR3 in amino acids: CASSRRAGQGALETQYF. The CDR3 DNA is TGTGCCAGCAGTCGACGGGCGGGACAGGGGGCGCTTGAGACCCAGTACTTC.

This clonotype occurred many times. The chain has TRBV6-1 and TRBJ1-6; no clear D gene. The CDR3 spans 15 residues. V was shortened by 3 bases and J by 9 bases, with 15 bases between the two germline ends. Per the germline V gene, CDR1 is MNHNS and CDR2 is SASEGT. The CDR3 region has the DNA TGTGCCAGCAGTGATATGTGGGGAGTCACTTCACCCCTCCACTTT. It yields the protein CASSDMWGVTSPLHF.

Judged by abundance, this clonotype is medium-sized. The rearrangement links TRBV2 to TRBJ1-1; a possible D gene is TRBD1 (6 bases). The length of the CDR3 is 14 residues. Trimming took off 1 base at V and 5 bases at J, with 11 bases between the two ends. The V gene's germline CDR1 is SNHLY and CDR2 FYNNEI. CDR3 bases: TGTGCCAGCAGTGAAGGCAGGGGATTTACTGAAGCTTTCTTT. Residues: CASSEGRGFTEAFF. Complete variable domain (other parts from reference TRBV2 and TRBJ1-1): EPEVTQTPSHQVTQMGQEVILRCVPISNHLYFYWYRQILGQKVEFLVSFYNNEISEKSEIFDDQFSVERPDGSNFTLKIRSTKLEDSAMYFCASSEGRGFTEAFFGQGTRLTVV.

In this sample, this clonotype is medium-sized. The chain couples TRBV7-2 to TRBJ2-5; D tentatively fits TRBD1 or TRBD2 (6 bases each). Germline-derived CDR1 and CDR2 are SGHTA and FQGNSA. CDR3 length equals 15 residues. Trimming left V 5 bases short and J 5 bases short, with 18 bases between. The chain's CDR3 is CASSPDWGARETQYF. The CDR3 nucleotides are TGTGCCAGCAGCCCCGACTGGGGGGCCAGGGAGACCCAGTACTTC. Filled out from reference TRBV7-2 and TRBJ2-5, the complete variable domain reads GAGVSQSPSNKVTEKGKDVELRCDPISGHTALYWYRQSLGQGLEFLIYFQGNSAPDKSGLPSDRFSAERTGGSVSTLTIQRTQQEDSAVYLCASSPDWGARETQYFGPGTRLLVL.

In this sample, this clonotype is medium-sized (0.01 to 0.1%). V gene TRBV6-2 or TRBV6-3 combines with J gene TRBJ1-1; D is ambiguous. Germline loops: CDR1 MNHEY, CDR2 SVGEGT. CDR3 length: 12 residues. Trimming removed 0 bases from V and 6 bases from J, with 5 bases in between. The CDR3 coding sequence is TGTGCCAGCAGTTACTCGACCTCTGAAGCTTTCTTT. It yields the protein CASSYSTSEAFF.

In this sample, this clonotype turned up once. A junction boundary mismatches the germline segment, possibly from a read error. The rearrangement links TRBV7-7 to TRBJ2-5, with D perhaps matching TRBD1 (7 bases). CDR3 size: 16 residues. Per germline, CDR1 SSHAT and CDR2 FNYEAQ (reference sequence). The CDR3 DNA reads as TGTGCTAGCAGCTTAGGGGGCCGGGGGCTCCAAGAGACCCAGTACTTC. Encoded protein: CASSLGGRGLQETQYF.

Sample share makes this clonotype medium-sized. The rearrangement links TRBV7-8 to TRBJ1-5, with D hard to call. Trimming removed 3 bases at V and 1 base at J, with 10 bases between. Germline values: CDR1 SGHVS, CDR2 FQNEAQ. The length of the CDR3 is 15 residues. CDR3 DNA sequence: TGTGCCAGCAGCTTTTCAGGTCAAAGCAATCAGCCCCAGCATTTT. Amino acid sequence: CASSFSGQSNQPQHF.

The rearrangement uses TRBV30 and TRBJ2-7, with 7 nucleotides matching TRBD1. After removal of 2 bases from V and 2 bases from J, the junction contained 6 bases not matched to a gene. From germline, CDR1 is GTSNPN and CDR2 SVGIG (reference sequence). The CDR3 sequence is 14 residues long. The CDR3 nucleotides read TGTGCCTGGAGTTCCATGGACAGGCCCTACGAGCAGTACTTC. As protein: CAWSSMDRPYEQYF.

This clonotype was found a few times. Here the CDR3 reads CASSLVGTRNYNEQFF. The CDR3 DNA follows: TGTGCCAGCAGCTTAGTTGGGACACGTAACTACAATGAGCAGTTCTTC. This chain joins TRBV11-2 and TRBJ2-1; weak D call: TRBD1 (6 bases). Germline values: CDR1 SGHAT, CDR2 FQNNGV. CDR3 length: 16 amino acids. Trimming cost V 1 base and J 3 bases, with 13 bases left between them.

This clonotype is large in the sample. The rearrangement joins TRBV25-1 to TRBJ1-4; 7 bases fit TRBD1. Per the germline V gene, CDR1 is MGHDK and CDR2 is SYGVNS. CDR3 length: 14 amino acids. J gave up 6 bases and V 6 bases, and 7 bases lay outside the gene matches. The CDR3, as DNA: TGTGCCAGCAGGAGGGGGACAGCCCATGAAAAACTGTTTTTT. It is translated as CASRRGTAHEKLFF.

This clonotype is labeled medium-sized (0.01 to 0.1%). The chain's CDR3 is CASRNSGNNQPQHF. The CDR3 nucleotides read TGTGCCAGCAGGAACTCAGGCAACAATCAGCCCCAGCATTTT. This chain connects TRBV6-2 or TRBV6-3 to TRBJ1-5; D is uncertain. Germline loops: CDR1 MNHEY, CDR2 SVGEGT. The CDR3 totals 14 residues. The V gene lost 6 bases and the J gene lost 3 bases, with 12 bases spanning the gap.

Relative to its sample, this clonotype is medium-sized (0.01 to 0.1%). The chain uses TRBV7-9 and TRBJ2-5, with 9 bases identical to TRBD2. Germline CDR1 reads SEHNR; CDR2 reads FQNEAQ (reference sequence). The CDR3 loop spans 16 amino acids. The V gene end was trimmed by 1 base and the J gene end by 2 bases; junction bases not matched to a gene: 5. CDR3: CASSLGVTSGQETQYF. CDR3 nucleotides: TGTGCCAGCAGCTTAGGTGTGACTAGCGGACAAGAGACCCAGTACTTC.

The chain is built from TRBV2 and TRBJ2-1, with 7 bases fitting TRBD2. Unmatched junction bases numbered 4, after V lost 9 bases and J lost 2 bases. The germline V gene encodes CDR1 SNHLY and CDR2 FYNNEI. The CDR3 contains 13 residues. In DNA form, the CDR3 reads TGTGCCAGGGGACTAACACCCTACAATGAGCAGTTCTTC. Encoded protein: CARGLTPYNEQFF.

By sample fraction, this clonotype is medium-sized. The chain recombines TRBV7-3 with TRBJ2-3; D is ambiguous. This CDR3 has 15 amino acids. V was trimmed by 0 bases and J by 1 base, leaving 8 bases between them. Germline V lookup: CDR1 SGHTA, CDR2 FQGTGA. CDR3 DNA sequence: TGTGCCAGCAGCTTAACGCCCGACCGCACAGATACGCAGTATTTT. Its protein is CASSLTPDRTDTQYF.

Relative to its sample, this clonotype is large (0.1 to 1%). The CDR3 reads CASSFDLGTGQETQYF. The CDR3 DNA sequence: TGTGCCAGCAGCTTCGACCTAGGGACGGGTCAAGAGACCCAGTACTTC. The chain is built from TRBV11-1 and TRBJ2-5; TRBD1 or TRBD2 may be the D gene (5 bases each). The CDR3 is 16 residues long. The ends were cut back, 3 bases at V and 2 bases at J, with 16 bases in the middle. Germline loops: CDR1 SGHAT, CDR2 FQDESV (reference sequence).

By share, this clonotype counts as medium-sized. This chain connects TRBV5-5 to TRBJ1-1; D remains ambiguous. Per germline, CDR1 SGHKS and CDR2 YYEKEE (reference sequence). Trimming removed 3 bases at V and 4 bases at J, with 10 bases between. This CDR3 is 13 amino acids long. CDR3 coding DNA: TGTGCCAGCAGCTCAAGTGTTGGCACTGAAGCTTTCTTT. Translation: CASSSSVGTEAFF. Looking up the rest from reference TRBV5-5 and TRBJ1-1 gives the full variable domain: DAGVTQSPTHLIKTRGQQVTLRCSPISGHKSVSWYQQVLGQGPQFIFQYYEKEERGRGNFPDRFSARQFPNYSSELNVNALLLGDSALYLCASSSSVGTEAFFGQGTRLTVV.

By share, this clonotype counts as medium-sized. The rearrangement joins TRBV30 to TRBJ2-7; TRBD1 might be the D (5 bases). The CDR3 contains 18 residues. Trimming shortened V by 1 base and J by 4 bases, and 26 bases separated the two germline ends. Germline V gene sequence: CDR1 GTSNPN, CDR2 SVGIG (reference sequence). The CDR3 DNA sequence: TGTGCCTGGAGTGCCGCTAAGGTGATGGGGCCGGGCAATTACGAGCAGTACTTC. Residues: CAWSAAKVMGPGNYEQYF.

By sample fraction, this clonotype is medium-sized. The chain has TRBV10-3 and TRBJ1-1; 8 nucleotides align to TRBD1. Germline V CDR1 and CDR2: ENHRY, SYGVKD. V was clipped by 8 bases and J by 6 bases; unmatched bases: 8. CDR3 length equals 13 residues. The CDR3 DNA reads as TGTGCCATCCGGACAGGGAGTGGGGCTGAAGCTTTCTTT. Protein product: CAIRTGSGAEAFF.

This clonotype was detected many times. CDR3 sequence: CSAEWDRQAYGYTF. The CDR3 region has the DNA TGCAGTGCGGAGTGGGACAGACAAGCCTATGGCTACACCTTC. The chain combines TRBV20-1 with TRBJ1-2, with 7 bases aligning to TRBD1. The germline gives CDR1 DFQATT, CDR2 SNEGSKA (reference sequence). V shed 6 bases and J 4 bases; nucleotides not matched to a gene: 11. The CDR3 sequence is 14 residues long.

This clonotype was seen many times. This rearrangement joins TRBV29-1 to TRBJ2-7; 7 nucleotides match TRBD1. Germline trimming cut 7 bases from V and 2 bases from J; bases unmatched to any gene: 2. Germline loops: CDR1 SQVTM, CDR2 ANQGSEA. The CDR3 runs 11 residues. Written as DNA, the CDR3 is TGCAGCGCAGGGACAGCCTACGAGCAGTACGTC. This sequence encodes CSAGTAYEQYV.

This clonotype is medium-sized. The V call is TRBV28, the J call TRBJ1-2; D gene ambiguous. The germline V gene has CDR1 MDHEN and CDR2 SYDVKM. V was cut by 8 bases and J by 5 bases, with 12 bases left in between. The CDR3 has 12 residues. The CDR3 DNA follows: TGTGCCAGCGCCCTACAAAGTTATGGCTACACCTTC. It specifies CASALQSYGYTF.

This clonotype occurred many times. The chain carries TRBV2 and TRBJ1-2; D gene uncertain. This CDR3 is 13 amino acids long. Germline V CDR1 and CDR2: SNHLY, FYNNEI. V was cut by 3 bases and J by 4 bases, with 9 bases left in between. The CDR3 DNA reads TGTGCCAGCAGTGATGCGGGAGTCTATGGCTACACCTTC. Its protein is CASSDAGVYGYTF.

This clonotype was observed many times. The V gene is TRBV30, the J gene TRBJ1-5; D perhaps matches TRBD1 (5 bases). Germline CDR1 is GTSNPN and CDR2 is SVGIG (reference sequence). CDR3 size: 12 residues. CDR3 region: CALQQGGQPQHF. The CDR3 DNA is TGTGCTCTTCAGCAGGGAGGTCAGCCCCAGCATTTT.

This clonotype was detected a few times. The V gene is TRBV28, the J gene TRBJ2-5; D gene ambiguous. The V gene's germline CDR1 is MDHEN and CDR2 SYDVKM. The CDR3 extends over 14 amino acids. V lost 3 bases to trimming and J lost 6 bases, with 14 bases between them. CDR3 DNA: TGTGCCAGCAGTTTTTTTGGCCCCAATAAGACCCAGTACTTC. It codes for CASSFFGPNKTQYF.

This clonotype is categorized as medium-sized (0.01 to 0.1%). This rearrangement joins TRBV6-4 to TRBJ1-4; tentative D call: TRBD1 (5 bases). CDR1 is MRHNA, CDR2 SNTAGT, per germline. This CDR3 has 14 residues. The germline V and J ends were trimmed by 6 bases and 4 bases, with 12 bases remaining between them. CDR3 nucleotide sequence: TGTGCCAGCAGCGAACAGGAGTATAATGAAAAACTGTTTTTT. Translated, it gives CASSEQEYNEKLFF.

This clonotype was counted many times. The rearrangement joins TRBV7-2 to TRBJ2-6, with 9 positions matching TRBD1. Germline assignment: CDR1 SGHTA and CDR2 FQGNSA. The CDR3 is 19 residues long. Trimming cost V 5 bases and J 0 bases; bases outside gene matches: 11. The CDR3 loop is CASSGQQGALPSGANVLTF. CDR3 nucleotide sequence: TGTGCCAGCAGCGGTCAACAGGGGGCCTTACCCTCTGGGGCCAACGTCCTGACTTTC.

This clonotype is medium-sized in the sample. CDR3 amino acids: CSAKRDSYEQYV. CDR3 in DNA: TGCAGTGCTAAACGGGACAGCTACGAGCAGTACGTC. The rearrangement joins TRBV20-1 to TRBJ2-7; TRBD1 matches at 7 bases. There are 12 residues in the CDR3. CDR1 and CDR2 from the germline V gene are DFQATT and SNEGSKA (reference sequence). J lost 3 bases, V lost 4 bases, and 3 bases had no gene match.

In its sample, this clonotype was seen many times. A read error may be the cause here, since a much bigger clone is one base away. This sequence joins TRBV4-3 and TRBJ1-2; no clear D. Germline V CDR1 and CDR2: LGHNA, YSLEER. This CDR3 region has 15 residues. Here the CDR3 DNA reads TGCGTCAGCAGCCGAGAATCTGGTGTACTCTATGGCTACACCTTC. Encoded protein: CVSSRESGVLYGYTF.

CDR3 region: CSATGTQRTSYEQYF. In DNA form, the CDR3 reads TGCAGTGCCACCGGGACTCAACGCACCTCCTACGAGCAGTACTTC. The chain couples TRBV20-1 to TRBJ2-7, with D possibly being TRBD2 (6 bases). Trimming took off 6 bases at V and 0 bases at J, with 18 bases between the two ends. CDR1 DFQATT and CDR2 SNEGSKA come from the germline V gene (reference sequence). The CDR3 extends over 15 amino acids.

The sample holds a few counts of this clonotype. The CDR3 DNA reads as TGTGCCATCAGTGGACAAGCGGGCAATGAGCAGTTCTTC. Protein product: CAISGQAGNEQFF. The V gene is TRBV10-3, the J gene TRBJ2-1; D possibly corresponds to TRBD2 (6 bases). Germline V lookup: CDR1 ENHRY, CDR2 SYGVKD. The CDR3 has 13 residues. V was cut by 4 bases and J by 6 bases, with 10 bases left in between.